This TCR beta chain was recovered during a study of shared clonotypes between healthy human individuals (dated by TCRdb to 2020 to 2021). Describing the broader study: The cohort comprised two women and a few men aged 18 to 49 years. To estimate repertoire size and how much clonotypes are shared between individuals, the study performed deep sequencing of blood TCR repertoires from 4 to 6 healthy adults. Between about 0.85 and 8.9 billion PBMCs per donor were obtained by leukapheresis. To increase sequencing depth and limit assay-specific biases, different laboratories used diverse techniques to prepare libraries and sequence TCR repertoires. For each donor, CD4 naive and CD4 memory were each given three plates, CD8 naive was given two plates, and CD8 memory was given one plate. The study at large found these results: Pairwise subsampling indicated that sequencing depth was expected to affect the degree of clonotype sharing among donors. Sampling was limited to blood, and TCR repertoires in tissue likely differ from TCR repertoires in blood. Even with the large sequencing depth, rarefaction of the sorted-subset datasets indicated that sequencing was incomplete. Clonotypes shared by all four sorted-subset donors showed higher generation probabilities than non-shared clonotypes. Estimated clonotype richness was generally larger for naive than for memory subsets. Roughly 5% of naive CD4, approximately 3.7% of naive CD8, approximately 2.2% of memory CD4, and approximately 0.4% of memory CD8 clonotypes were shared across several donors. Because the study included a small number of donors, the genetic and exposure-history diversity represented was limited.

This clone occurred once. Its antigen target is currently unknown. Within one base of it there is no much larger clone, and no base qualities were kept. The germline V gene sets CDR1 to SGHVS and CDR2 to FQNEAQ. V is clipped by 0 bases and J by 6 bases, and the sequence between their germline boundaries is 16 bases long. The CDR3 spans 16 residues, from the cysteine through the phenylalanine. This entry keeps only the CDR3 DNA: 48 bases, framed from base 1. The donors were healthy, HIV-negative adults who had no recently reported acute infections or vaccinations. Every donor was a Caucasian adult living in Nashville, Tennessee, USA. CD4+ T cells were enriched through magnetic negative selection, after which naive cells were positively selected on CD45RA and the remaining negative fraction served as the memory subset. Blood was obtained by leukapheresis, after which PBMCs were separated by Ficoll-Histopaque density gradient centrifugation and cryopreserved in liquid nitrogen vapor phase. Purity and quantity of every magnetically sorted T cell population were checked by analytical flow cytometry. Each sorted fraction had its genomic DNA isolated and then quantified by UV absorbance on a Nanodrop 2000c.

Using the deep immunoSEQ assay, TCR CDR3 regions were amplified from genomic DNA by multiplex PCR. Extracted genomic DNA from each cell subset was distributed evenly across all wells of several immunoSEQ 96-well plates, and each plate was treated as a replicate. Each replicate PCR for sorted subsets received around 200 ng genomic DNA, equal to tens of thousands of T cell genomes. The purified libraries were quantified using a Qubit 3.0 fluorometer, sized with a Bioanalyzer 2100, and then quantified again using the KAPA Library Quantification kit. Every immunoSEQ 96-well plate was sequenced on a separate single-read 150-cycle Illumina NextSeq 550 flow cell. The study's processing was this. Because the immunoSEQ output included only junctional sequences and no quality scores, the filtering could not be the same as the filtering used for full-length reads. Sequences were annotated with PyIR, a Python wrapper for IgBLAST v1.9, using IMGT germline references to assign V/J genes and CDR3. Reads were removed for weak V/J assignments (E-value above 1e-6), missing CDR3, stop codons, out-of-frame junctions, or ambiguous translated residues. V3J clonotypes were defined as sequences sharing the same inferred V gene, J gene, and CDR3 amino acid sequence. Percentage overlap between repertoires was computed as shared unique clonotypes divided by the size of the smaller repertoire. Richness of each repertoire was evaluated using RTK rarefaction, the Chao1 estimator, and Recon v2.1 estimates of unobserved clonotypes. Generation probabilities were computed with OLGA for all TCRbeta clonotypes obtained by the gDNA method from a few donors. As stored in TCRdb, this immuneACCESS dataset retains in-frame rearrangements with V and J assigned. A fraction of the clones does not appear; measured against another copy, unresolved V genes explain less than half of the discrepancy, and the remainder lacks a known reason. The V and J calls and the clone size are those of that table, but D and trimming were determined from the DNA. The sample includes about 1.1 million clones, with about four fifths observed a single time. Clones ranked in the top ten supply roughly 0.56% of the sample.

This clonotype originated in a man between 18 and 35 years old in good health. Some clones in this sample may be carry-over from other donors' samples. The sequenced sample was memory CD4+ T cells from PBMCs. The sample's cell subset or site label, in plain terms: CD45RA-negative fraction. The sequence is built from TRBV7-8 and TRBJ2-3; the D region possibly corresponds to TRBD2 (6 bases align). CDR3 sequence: CASSLAWVGRKDTQYF. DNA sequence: TGTGCCAGCAGCTTAGCGTGGGTCGGGAGAAAGGATACGCAGTATTTT.